These T cell receptor beta chains were read from a single sample in a study of T cell responses to AZD1222 COVID-19 vaccine. Method: immunoSEQ multiplex PCR; TCRdb's copy keeps in-frame clones and lacks some. The sample has roughly 71,000 clones, about 85% seen once. This specimen consisted of peripheral blood, obtained on day 0 of AZD1222 vaccination. The receptors stem from an adult in good health. CDR3s include the opening cysteine and the closing phenylalanine or tryptophan. D genes are given only for firm matches. Not all rows give a size; the values are once, few, many and, for expanded clones, a class.

v_call	j_call	clone_size	d_call	cdr3_aa	cdr3_nt
TRBV6-5	TRBJ2-1	-	-	CASSLGTEQFF	TGTGCCAGCTCTTTGGGGACTGAGCAGTTCTTC
TRBV6-5	TRBJ1-1	-	-	CATGGGFTEAFF	TGTGCCACGGGAGGAGGGTTCACTGAAGCTTTCTTT
TRBV9	TRBJ1-2	-	TRBD1	CASSHGTGLFRRGYTF	TGTGCCAGCAGCCACGGGACAGGGTTATTTCGGCGGGGCTACACCTTC
TRBV6-4	TRBJ1-1	-	-	CASSAGGAETEAFF	TGTGCCAGCAGTGCGGGGGGGGCCGAAACTGAAGCTTTCTTT
TRBV6-5	TRBJ1-2	-	TRBD1	CASRYLQGANGYTF	TGTGCCAGCAGATACCTACAGGGGGCGAATGGCTACACCTTC
TRBV28	TRBJ1-4	once	-	CASGQLNEKLFF	TGTGCCAGCGGACAGCTCAATGAAAAACTGTTTTTT
TRBV19	TRBJ2-2	-	-	CASSKNWLNTGELFF	TGTGCCAGTAGTAAGAACTGGCTGAACACCGGGGAGCTGTTTTTT
TRBV10-2	TRBJ2-7	-	-	CASSGTSYEQYF	TGCGCCAGCAGCGGGACTTCCTACGAGCAGTACTTC
TRBV6-1	TRBJ1-1	-	TRBD1	CASSITGANTEAFF	TGTGCCAGCAGCATTACAGGGGCTAACACTGAAGCTTTCTTT
TRBV14	TRBJ2-1	-	-	CASSHGISTDPYNEQFF	TGTGCCAGCAGCCATGGAATATCTACCGACCCCTACAATGAGCAGTTCTTC
TRBV5-1	TRBJ2-2	-	-	CASSLVPSGELFF	TGCGCCAGCAGCTTGGTTCCCTCCGGGGAGCTGTTTTTT
TRBV5-1	TRBJ2-7	-	TRBD1	CASSSDYDRGRPLYEQYF	TGCGCCAGCAGCTCGGACTACGACAGGGGGCGACCCCTCTACGAGCAGTACTTC
TRBV3-1/TRBV3-2	TRBJ1-2	once	-	CASSQEAGKSRYGYTF	TGTGCCAGCAGCCAAGAGGCAGGGAAAAGTAGGTATGGCTACACCTTC
TRBV12-3/TRBV12-4	TRBJ1-1	-	-	CASGGENTEAFF	TGTGCCAGCGGAGGGGAGAACACTGAAGCTTTCTTT
TRBV7-6	TRBJ2-7	-	-	CASSLADSYEQYF	TGTGCCAGCAGCTTAGCTGACAGTTACGAGCAGTACTTC
TRBV10-1	TRBJ1-4	-	-	CASSKGEKLFF	TGCGCCAGCAGTAAGGGGGAAAAACTGTTTTTT
TRBV3-1/TRBV3-2	TRBJ2-1	-	TRBD2	CASSQEGTSGGAGYNEQFF	TGTGCCAGCAGCCAAGAGGGGACTAGCGGGGGGGCTGGCTACAATGAGCAGTTCTTC